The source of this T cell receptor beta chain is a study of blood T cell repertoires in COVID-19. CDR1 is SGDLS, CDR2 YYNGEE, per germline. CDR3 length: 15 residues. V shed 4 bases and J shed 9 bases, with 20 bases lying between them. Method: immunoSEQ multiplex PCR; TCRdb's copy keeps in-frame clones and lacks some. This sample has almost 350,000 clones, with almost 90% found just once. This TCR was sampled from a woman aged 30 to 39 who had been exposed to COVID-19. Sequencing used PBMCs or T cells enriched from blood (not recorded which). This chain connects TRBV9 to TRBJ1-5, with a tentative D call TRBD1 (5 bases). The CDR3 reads CASSPAGGGRGPQHF. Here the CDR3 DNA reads TGTGCCAGCAGCCCCGCCGGGGGGGGACGGGGGCCCCAGCATTTT.